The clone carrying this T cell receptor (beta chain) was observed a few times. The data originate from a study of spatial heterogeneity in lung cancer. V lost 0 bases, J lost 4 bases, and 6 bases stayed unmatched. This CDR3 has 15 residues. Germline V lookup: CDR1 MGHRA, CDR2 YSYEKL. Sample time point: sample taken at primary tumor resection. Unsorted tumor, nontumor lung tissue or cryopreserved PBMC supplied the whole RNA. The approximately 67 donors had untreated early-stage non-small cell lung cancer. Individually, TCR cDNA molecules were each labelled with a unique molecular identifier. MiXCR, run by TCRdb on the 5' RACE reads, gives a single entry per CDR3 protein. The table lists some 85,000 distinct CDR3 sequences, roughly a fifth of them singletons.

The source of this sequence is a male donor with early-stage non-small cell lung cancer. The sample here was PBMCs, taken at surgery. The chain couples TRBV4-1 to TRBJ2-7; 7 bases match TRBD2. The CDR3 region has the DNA TGCGCCAGCAGCCAAGATACGGGGGGTCTGTACGAGCAGTACTTC. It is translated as CASSQDTGGLYEQYF.